The next 21 T cell receptor beta chains were all read from a single sample in a study of long-term antiretroviral therapy in people with HIV. Sequencing relied on immunoSEQ assay v3.0, run at survey level. TCRdb keeps only in-frame clones here, not all; method: immunoSEQ multiplex PCR. The table shows roughly 20,000 clones, with about nine tenths occurring only once. The material sequenced was unsorted PBMCs, taken approximately 4.4 years before starting antiretroviral therapy. These receptors were taken from a woman aged 25 to 45 with HIV.

This rearrangement joins TRBV4-3 to TRBJ1-2; D gene unclear. The germline V and J ends were trimmed by 0 bases and 6 bases, with 20 bases remaining between them. The CDR3 is made up of 17 amino acids. The V gene's germline CDR1 is LGHNA and CDR2 YSLEER. The CDR3 region has the DNA TGCGCCAGCAGCCAAGAGCCGGGTCGACGAAATGCTCATGGCTACACCTTC. It codes for CASSQEPGRRNAHGYTF.

V and J are TRBV30 and TRBJ1-5; TRBD1 might be the D (5 bases). Germline-derived CDR1 and CDR2 are GTSNPN and SVGIG (reference sequence). The CDR3 consists of 13 residues. V lost 5 bases and J lost 4, with 12 bases in between. CDR3 amino acids: CAWAGRGNQPQHF. CDR3 bases: TGTGCCTGGGCCGGGCGGGGGAATCAGCCCCAGCATTTT.

This clone came up once. The rearrangement joins TRBV2 to TRBJ1-2; tentatively, D is TRBD1 (5 bases). The CDR3 totals 14 residues. CDR1 is SNHLY and CDR2 is FYNNEI in the germline V gene. V gave up 8 bases and J gave up 7 bases, with 20 bases separating them. The CDR3 loop is CASARGKETGGYTF. CDR3 sequence (DNA): TGTGCCAGCGCCCGGGGGAAGGAGACCGGTGGCTACACCTTC. Combining the CDR3 with reference TRBV2 and TRBJ1-2 gives the whole variable domain EPEVTQTPSHQVTQMGQEVILRCVPISNHLYFYWYRQILGQKVEFLVSFYNNEISEKSEIFDDQFSVERPDGSNFTLKIRSTKLEDSAMYFCASARGKETGGYTFGSGTRLTVV.

This chain uses TRBV5-1 with TRBJ2-4; D unclear. Trimming removed 0 bases from V and 0 bases from J, with 10 bases in between. This CDR3 comprises 16 residues. Germline CDR1 SGHRS, CDR2 YFSETQ. CDR3 protein: CASSLETAIAKNIQYF. As DNA, the CDR3 is TGCGCCAGCAGCTTGGAAACAGCCATAGCCAAAAACATTCAGTACTTC. The entire variable domain, with the rest obtained from reference TRBV5-1 and TRBJ2-4, is as follows: KAGVTQTPRYLIKTRGQQVTLSCSPISGHRSVSWYQQTPGQGLQFLFEYFSETQRNKGNFPGRFSGRQFSNSRSEMNVSTLELGDSALYLCASSLETAIAKNIQYFGAGTRLSVL.

The rearrangement links TRBV10-3 to TRBJ2-1; D is possibly TRBD1 or TRBD2 (5 bases each). CDR3 size: 11 residues. Germline values: CDR1 ENHRY, CDR2 SYGVKD. The germline V and J ends were trimmed by 6 bases and 10 bases, with 10 bases remaining between them. The CDR3 loop reads CAISQRDEQFF. CDR3 coding DNA: TGTGCCATCAGCCAACGGGACGAGCAGTTCTTC.

V gene TRBV29-1 combines with J gene TRBJ2-7; possibly TRBD2 for D (7 bases). The germline V gene encodes CDR1 SQVTM and CDR2 ANQGSEA. The CDR3 loop spans 12 amino acids. The V gene lost 6 bases and the J gene lost 2 bases, with 11 bases spanning the gap. The CDR3: CSVGAGAYEQYF. The DNA of the CDR3 is TGCAGCGTGGGGGCGGGAGCCTACGAGCAGTACTTC.

The chain has TRBV7-9 and TRBJ1-4; D uncertain. This CDR3 region has 14 residues. Trimming removed 3 bases from V and 5 bases from J, with 10 bases in between. Germline CDR1 reads SEHNR; CDR2 reads FQNEAQ (reference sequence). CDR3 protein: CASSLDRPNEKLFF. Here the CDR3 DNA reads TGTGCCAGCAGCTTGGATAGACCCAATGAAAAACTGTTTTTT. Full variable domain (missing parts from reference TRBV7-9 and TRBJ1-4): DTGVSQNPRHKITKRGQNVTFRCDPISEHNRLYWYRQTLGQGPEFLTYFQNEAQLEKSRLLSDRFSAERPKGSFSTLEIQRTEQGDSAMYLCASSLDRPNEKLFFGSGTQLSVL.

This chain links TRBV11-2 with TRBJ1-4, with TRBD1 matching over 7 bases. There are 14 residues in the CDR3. The ends lost 4 bases at V and 7 bases at J; junction bases unmatched: 6. The germline CDR1 and CDR2 sequences are SGHAT and FQNNGV. The CDR3 reads CASSSGGRLEKLFF. The CDR3 DNA is TGTGCCAGCAGCTCAGGGGGGCGTCTTGAAAAACTGTTTTTT.

The genes are TRBV7-9 and TRBJ1-1; perhaps TRBD1 as D (6 bases). The CDR3 spans 15 residues. V lost 1 base and J lost 6, with 15 bases in between. Germline CDR1 SEHNR, CDR2 FQNEAQ (reference sequence). CDR3 protein: CASSLGAQGLAEAFF. The CDR3 bases are TGTGCCAGCAGCTTAGGAGCACAGGGCCTGGCTGAAGCTTTCTTT.

The gene calls are TRBV2 and TRBJ2-3; tentatively, D is TRBD1 or TRBD2 (5 bases each). Germline assignment: CDR1 SNHLY and CDR2 FYNNEI. Trimming took 11 bases from V and 4 from J, leaving 16 bases between them. The CDR3 is 13 residues long. CDR3 amino acids: CAGTPGAADTQYF. As DNA, the CDR3 is TGTGCCGGGACGCCTGGGGCTGCAGATACGCAGTATTTT.

The V and J genes are TRBV6-1 and TRBJ1-1, with D maybe TRBD1 (6 bases). Germline CDR1 reads MNHNS; CDR2 reads SASEGT. The CDR3 sequence is 18 residues long. Between the trimmed V and J ends, which lost 7 bases and 8 bases, there was a span of 32 bases. CDR3 amino acids: CASTDTGSSRRNYQEAFF. Here the CDR3 DNA reads TGTGCCAGCACTGACACAGGGTCTTCGCGCCGGAATTACCAAGAAGCTTTCTTT.

V is TRBV9 and J is TRBJ2-2, with D perhaps TRBD2 (6 bases). From germline, CDR1 is SGDLS and CDR2 YYNGEE. The V gene lost 0 bases and the J gene lost 6 bases, with 15 bases spanning the gap. The CDR3 has 16 amino acids. CDR3 sequence reads: CASSVEPAGWAGELFF. Here the CDR3 DNA reads TGTGCCAGCAGCGTAGAGCCAGCGGGTTGGGCCGGGGAGCTGTTTTTT. The variable domain in full, with the rest retrieved from reference TRBV9 and TRBJ2-2, is DSGVTQTPKHLITATGQRVTLRCSPRSGDLSVYWYQQSLDQGLQFLIQYYNGEERAKGNILERFSAQQFPDLHSELNLSSLELGDSALYFCASSVEPAGWAGELFFGEGSRLTVL.

This sequence joins TRBV4-3 and TRBJ1-5, with D unclear. Germline values: CDR1 LGHNA, CDR2 YSLEER. The CDR3 sequence is 14 residues long. Trimming left V 1 base short and J 0 bases short, with 4 bases between. The CDR3 reads CASSQGGSNQPQHF. The DNA for the CDR3 is TGCGCCAGCAGCCAAGGGGGTAGCAATCAGCCCCAGCATTTT.

This sequence joins TRBV9 and TRBJ2-1; possibly TRBD2 for D (6 bases). The V gene's germline CDR1 is SGDLS and CDR2 YYNGEE. This CDR3 spans 16 amino acids. V lost 2 bases, J lost 2 bases, and 14 bases lay in between. CDR3 region: CASSVSGTAAYNEQFF. The CDR3 DNA sequence: TGTGCCAGCAGCGTTTCGGGGACTGCTGCCTACAATGAGCAGTTCTTC.

The chain carries TRBV6-6 and TRBJ1-1; 8 bases map to TRBD1. The germline CDR1 and CDR2 sequences are MNHNY and SVGAGI (reference sequence). The CDR3 length is 15 residues. With 6 bases clipped from V and 1 base from J, the junction kept 7 bases outside the gene matches. CDR3: CASSYNRGENTEAFF. CDR3 sequence (DNA): TGTGCCAGCAGCTATAACAGGGGGGAGAACACTGAAGCTTTCTTT.

The V call is TRBV10-3, the J call TRBJ1-1; D unresolved. Germline CDR1 and CDR2: ENHRY and SYGVKD. The CDR3 totals 13 residues. Between the trimmed V and J ends, which lost 0 bases and 4 bases, there was a span of 6 bases. The CDR3 sequence: CAISESQITEAFF. Written as DNA, the CDR3 is TGTGCCATCAGTGAGTCGCAAATCACTGAAGCTTTCTTT.

This clone was found once. The V and J genes are TRBV7-9 and TRBJ2-2; D is perhaps TRBD2 (5 bases). The CDR3 consists of 16 residues. Germline V gene data show CDR1 as SEHNR and CDR2 as FQNEAQ (reference sequence). Trimming stripped 5 bases from V and 6 bases from J, with 19 bases between. CDR3 coding DNA: TGTGCCAGCAGCCCACTCCCGGGAAACGGGCCCGGGGAGCTGTTTTTT. Amino acids: CASSPLPGNGPGELFF.

The table lists this clone with a count of one. The rearrangement links TRBV6-6 to TRBJ2-5; weak D call: TRBD1 (6 bases). Germline V gene sequence: CDR1 MNHNY, CDR2 SVGAGI (reference sequence). The V end was cut by 2 bases, the J end by 3 bases, with 13 bases between. The CDR3 extends over 15 amino acids. CDR3 in amino acids: CASSYGRGLEETQYF. The CDR3 DNA follows: TGTGCCAGCAGTTACGGCAGGGGTTTGGAAGAGACCCAGTACTTC.

The rearrangement uses TRBV7-8 and TRBJ1-5; TRBD1 matches at 7 bases. Germline V CDR1 and CDR2: SGHVS, FQNEAQ. The V and J ends lost 2 bases and 2 bases, in that order; junction bases with no gene match: 0. The CDR3 consists of 14 residues. As DNA, the CDR3 is TGTGCCAGCAGCTTAACAGGGGGCAATCAGCCCCAGCATTTT. This translates into CASSLTGGNQPQHF.

Note on this clone: Sequence at one end of the junction differs from germline and may be a read error. V is TRBV18 and J is TRBJ1-2; unclear D gene. Germline CDR1 reads KGHSH; CDR2 reads LQKENI. The CDR3 is 12 amino acids. The CDR3 DNA sequence: TGTGCCAGCTCACTCCTCCTTGAGCAGGCCCTCTTC. It translates to CASSLLLEQALF.

The CDR3 reads CASSLISWGASNYGYTF. The CDR3 bases are TGTGCCAGCAGCTTAATTTCATGGGGGGCCTCTAACTATGGCTACACCTTC. The V and J genes are TRBV11-2 and TRBJ1-2; D possibly corresponds to TRBD1 (6 bases). V gave up 2 bases and J gave up 0 bases, with 16 bases separating them. Per germline, CDR1 SGHAT and CDR2 FQNNGV. The CDR3 sequence is 17 residues long.